The following is a T cell receptor beta chain sequence with its context. Antigen: not known. Replicate PCRs for sorted subsets used 200 ng DNA; this equaled around 29,000 T cell genomes. The data were produced by immunoSEQ multiplex PCR, yet TCRdb's version contains in-frame clones alone and is incomplete. Of approximately 110,000 clones in the sample, around 71% were seen once. The source of the sample is a study of shared clonotypes between healthy human individuals. Whole-study context: A couple of female and a few male donors aged 18 to 49 were enrolled.

The CDR3 is made up of 14 amino acids. Germline V gene sequence: CDR1 SGHNT, CDR2 YENEEA. V was pared by 5 bases and J by 6 bases, with 14 bases between. Study findings and constraints: A generally larger estimated richness was seen in naive subsets than in memory subsets. Clonotypes not shared had lower generation probabilities than those common to all four donors.

Sequencing was carried out using memory CD8+ T cells sorted from blood. Subset: CD45RO+ cells pooled with CCR7-negative TemRA cells. V usage is TRBV11-3 and J usage is TRBJ2-1, with D tentatively TRBD2 (6 bases). The sequence was obtained from a woman aged 25 to 45 in good health. The CDR3 region has the DNA TGTGCCAGCAGCATTAGCGGAGACCTCAATGAGCAGTTCTTC. Protein sequence: CASSISGDLNEQFF. Drawing the rest from reference TRBV11-3 and TRBJ2-1, the complete variable domain is EAGVVQSPRYKIIEKKQPVAFWCNPISGHNTLYWYLQNLGQGPELLIRYENEEAVDDSQLPKDRFSAERLKGVDSTLKIQPAELGDSAVYLCASSISGDLNEQFFGPGTRLTVL.